These 14 T cell receptor beta chains came from one sample sequenced in a study of T cells in Graves' hyperthyroidism and ophthalmopathy. RNA transcripts provided the source from which TCR beta CDR3 regions were amplified. TCR CDR3 underwent first-round RT-PCR with the HTBI primer set. TCRdb independently ran MiXCR on the multiplex PCR reads; one entry per CDR3 protein. The top ten hold 13% to 15% of the sample, which has roughly 420,000 distinct CDR3 sequences, 15% to 18% seen once. The sequenced material came from blood. All receptors come from a woman younger than 30 with Graves' hyperthyroidism.

This clonotype has a handful of counts. The chain uses TRBV12-3 or TRBV12-4 and TRBJ2-7; 9 nucleotides match TRBD1. With V trimmed by 6 bases and J by 1 base, 7 bases remained unmatched. The CDR3 has 15 residues. CDR3 sequence: CASRLDRGYSYEQYF. In DNA, the CDR3 is TGTGCCAGCAGGCTCGACAGGGGGTATTCCTACGAGCAGTACTTC.

There are many counts of this clonotype. The chain joins TRBV10-3 to TRBJ1-1, with 7 bases lining up with TRBD1. Germline V gene sequence: CDR1 ENHRY, CDR2 SYGVKD. The CDR3 totals 15 residues. V dropped 5 bases and J dropped 4; count of bases not matched to a gene: 10. CDR3 amino acids: CAISQQQGLGTEAFF. CDR3 nucleotide sequence: TGTGCCATCAGTCAACAACAGGGGTTGGGCACTGAAGCTTTCTTT.

This clonotype was observed a few times. At one of its ends the junction is not consistent with the germline gene, which may arise from a read error. The chain carries TRBV19 and TRBJ1-1, with 7 positions matching TRBD1. The CDR3 spans 13 residues. Germline V gives CDR1 LNHDA, CDR2 SQIVND (reference sequence). CDR3 DNA: TGTGCCAGTAGTCAACAGGGGAACACTGAAGCTTCCTTT. This sequence encodes CASSQQGNTEASF.

This clonotype was detected ten times or more. This chain uses TRBV11-2 with TRBJ2-1, with 8 bases aligning to TRBD2. Germline CDR1 is SGHAT and CDR2 is FQNNGV. J was trimmed by 0 bases and V by 3 bases; bases with no gene match: 13. The CDR3 has 19 residues. This CDR3 reads CASSLMAGGPSSSYNEQFF. CDR3 nucleotides: TGTGCCAGCAGCTTGATGGCGGGAGGACCTTCTAGCTCCTACAATGAGCAGTTCTTC.

This clonotype was counted at least ten times. The chain recombines TRBV4-2 with TRBJ1-5; D gene ambiguous. CDR1 LGHNA and CDR2 YNFKEQ come from the germline V gene. Trimming removed 1 base at V and 2 bases at J, with 18 bases between. The CDR3 length is 18 residues. The chain's CDR3 is CASSQGTLTRAGNQPQHF. In DNA form, the CDR3 reads TGTGCCAGCAGCCAAGGGACCCTAACCCGGGCGGGCAATCAGCCCCAGCATTTT.

In its sample, this clonotype was seen many times. This chain connects TRBV7-9 to TRBJ2-5, with D perhaps matching TRBD2 (5 bases). V dropped 0 bases and J dropped 3 bases, with 11 bases sitting between them. Germline V lookup: CDR1 SEHNR, CDR2 FQNEAQ (reference sequence). This CDR3 comprises 15 residues. The DNA of the CDR3 is TGTGCCAGCAGCTTAGCGCTTGGAGGAAAAGAGACCCAGTACTTC. This codes for CASSLALGGKETQYF.

This CDR3 is CASTEVFNEAFF. The CDR3 nucleotides are TGTGCCAGCACCGAAGTGTTTAATGAAGCTTTCTTT. The chain links TRBV6-2 or TRBV6-3 to TRBJ1-1, with D unclear. Germline V gives CDR1 MNHEY, CDR2 SVGEGT. Trimming shortened V by 7 bases and J by 7 bases, and 13 bases separated the two germline ends. This CDR3 spans 12 amino acids.

As regards this clonotype: Being one base from a much bigger clone, this may be a read error. This chain uses TRBV12-3 or TRBV12-4 with TRBJ2-1; D possibly corresponds to TRBD1 (5 bases). CDR3 length: 13 residues. CDR3 sequence reads: CAGSFLGRNEQFF. In DNA form, the CDR3 reads TGTGCCGGCAGTTTCCTGGGGCGGAATGAGCAGTTCTTC.

This clonotype was recorded at least ten times. The chain is built from TRBV28 and TRBJ2-2; TRBD1 agrees at 7 bases. Germline lookup yields CDR1 MDHEN and CDR2 SYDVKM. Trimming cost V 5 bases and J 4 bases; bases outside gene matches: 7. CDR3 length: 15 amino acids. The CDR3 here is CASSPPGQITGELFF. CDR3 nucleotide sequence: TGTGCCAGCAGTCCACCGGGACAGATCACCGGGGAGCTGTTTTTT. Filled out from reference TRBV28 and TRBJ2-2, the complete variable domain reads DVKVTQSSRYLVKRTGEKVFLECVQDMDHENMFWYRQDPGLGLRLIYFSYDVKMKEKGDIPEGYSVSREKKERFSLILESASTNQTSMYLCASSPPGQITGELFFGEGSRLTVL.

This clonotype was recorded a few times. The V gene is TRBV2, the J gene TRBJ2-5; maybe TRBD2 (5 bases). V was trimmed by 8 bases and J by 5 bases, leaving 18 bases between them. This CDR3 is built from 14 residues. Germline CDR1 SNHLY, CDR2 FYNNEI. The CDR3 here is CASSSSPGVETQYF. In DNA, the CDR3 is TGTGCCAGCTCCTCTAGCCCAGGTGTTGAGACCCAGTACTTC.

This clonotype has ten or more counts. This chain connects TRBV7-3 to TRBJ2-1, with TRBD2 matching 8 bases. The germline CDR1 and CDR2 sequences are SGHTA and FQGTGA. Trimming took 5 bases from V and 8 from J; bases not matched to a gene: 5. This CDR3 is 13 amino acids long. CDR3 bases: TGTGCCAGCAGCCGGAGCGGGGGTGATGAGCAGTTCTTC. Its protein product is CASSRSGGDEQFF. The variable domain in full, with the rest retrieved from reference TRBV7-3 and TRBJ2-1, is GAGVSQTPSNKVTEKGKYVELRCDPISGHTALYWYRQSLGQGPEFLIYFQGTGAADDSGLPNDRFFAVRPEGSVSTLKIQRTERGDSAVYLCASSRSGGDEQFFGPGTRLTVL.

This clonotype has a count of ten or more. The gene calls are TRBV28 and TRBJ2-7; weak D call: TRBD1 (5 bases). CDR1 is MDHEN and CDR2 is SYDVKM in the germline V gene. V dropped 1 base and J dropped 5 bases, with 6 bases sitting between them. This CDR3 spans 12 amino acids. CDR3 protein: CASSLFRDEQYF. The DNA of the CDR3 is TGTGCCAGCAGTTTATTCAGGGACGAGCAGTACTTC.

This clonotype was counted ten times or more. This chain joins TRBV4-2 and TRBJ1-1; D perhaps matches TRBD1 (5 bases). V lost 5 bases, J lost 3 bases, and 16 bases lay in between. CDR1 is LGHNA and CDR2 is YNFKEQ in the germline V gene. This CDR3 has 15 residues. CDR3 nucleotides: TGTGCCAGCAGCAGACAGAGTCAAATGGACACTGAAGCTTTCTTT. Its translation is CASSRQSQMDTEAFF.

This clonotype was counted at least ten times. This chain connects TRBV2 to TRBJ2-5; 10 bases agree with TRBD2. The CDR3 is made up of 16 amino acids. CDR1 is SNHLY and CDR2 is FYNNEI in the germline V gene. J was trimmed by 7 bases and V by 3 bases; bases with no gene match: 11. CDR3 bases: TGTGCCAGCAGTGATGACGGACTAGCGGTGGGCACGACCCAGTACTTC. Translating gives CASSDDGLAVGTTQYF.